This T cell receptor beta chain stems from a study of shared clonotypes between healthy human individuals. Study at large: Contributing individuals were a couple of females and three males aged 18 to 49. Overall study findings and caveats: Though the depth was large, rarefaction showed that sorted-subset sequencing was incomplete.

It was CD45RO-negative cells, positively selected for CCR7, that made up naive CD8 cells, with terminally differentiated effector memory CD45RA+ cells excluded. Note on this clone: Its antigen is still unknown.

Assay runs were performed at deep level. The assay was immunoSEQ multiplex PCR, and TCRdb's table has in-frame clones only and misses some. The sample gives nearly 600,000 clones, nearly 97% of which show up once; roughly 0.1% is in the top ten. This TCR was sampled from a woman aged 25-40 years in good health. The sequencing input was naive CD8+ T cells sorted from blood.

The CDR3 DNA reads TGTGCCAGCAGTCGTACCGGGACAGGGGTCACTGAAGCTTTCTTT. It encodes CASSRTGTGVTEAFF. The chain carries TRBV27 and TRBJ1-1; TRBD1 agrees at 10 bases. This CDR3 region has 15 residues. Germline assignment: CDR1 MNHEY and CDR2 SMNVEV (reference sequence). Losses at the gene ends were 5 bases for V and 4 bases for J; bases not matched to a gene: 7.